The subject of this entry is one T cell receptor (beta chain). Its antigen is unknown. The source of the sample is a study of T cell repertoires in cytomegalovirus infection. Study details: The public TCR beta signatures pointed to both CMV infection and matching HLA type.

TCRdb redid the calling of the reads with MiXCR, one entry per CDR3 protein. Found here are some 700,000 distinct CDR3 sequences, around 30% of them singletons; the top ten hold roughly 18%. The CDR3 is 13 amino acids. V was cut by 3 bases and J by 5 bases, with 10 bases left in between. The study's findings and limits: Identification of carriers of CMV plus the relevant HLA was achieved through cumulative public TCR beta family frequency. It was HLA-C-restricted CMV-specific TCR beta clonotypes that dominated the response ex vivo.

V usage is TRBV12-3 or TRBV12-4 and J usage is TRBJ2-5; perhaps TRBD2 as D (6 bases). This receptor was taken from a human donor in good health (CMV status not recorded). Some clones in this sample may be carry-over from other donors' samples. Sequences were derived from cultured PBMCs, sampled from culture after CMV antigen stimulation. Here the CDR3 DNA reads TGTGCCAGCAGTTTTGTGGCGGGGGAGACCCAGTACTTC. This sequence encodes CASSFVAGETQYF.